These T cell receptor beta chains were read from a single sample in a study of blood T cell repertoires in COVID-19. TCRdb keeps only in-frame clones here, not all; method: immunoSEQ multiplex PCR. This sample has fewer than 250,000 clones; 80% to 90% occur once, and the top ten carry less than 3.5%. The sequenced sample consisted of peripheral blood. The receptors here all came from a man aged 45-60 years with active or convalescent COVID-19. Each CDR3 is given with its conserved first and last residue. The D gene is left open where the match is weak. Clone size is given for some rows only: seen once, a few or many times, or a class if the clone is expanded.

. | . | TRBJ2-7 | TRBV2 | TGTGCCAGCAGTCCGCGGACGGGGAGCTCCTACGAGCAGTACTTC | CASSPRTGSSYEQYF
. | . | TRBJ1-2 | TRBV6-2/TRBV6-3 | TGTGCCAGCAGTTACCCCAGAACCCCAGGGATGTATGGCTACACCTTC | CASSYPRTPGMYGYTF
TRBD1 | . | TRBJ2-5 | TRBV4-3 | TGCGCCAGCAGCCTCGGGACAGGGAGAGAAGAGACCCAGTACTTC | CASSLGTGREETQYF
. | . | TRBJ2-7 | TRBV5-5 | TGTGCCAGCAGCTTGGCGCCAGGGCCCTCCTACGAGCAGTACTTC | CASSLAPGPSYEQYF
TRBD1 | few | TRBJ1-1 | TRBV5-1 | TGCGCCAGCAGCACGGACAGGGGGACAGAAGCTTTCTTT | CASSTDRGTEAFF
. | . | TRBJ2-3 | TRBV5-1 | TGCGCCAGCAGCTTGGTGGGGGCAGGAACAGATACGCAGTATTTT | CASSLVGAGTDTQYF
. | once | TRBJ2-7 | TRBV10-2 | TGCGCCAGCAGCAAGGGGGGGGGCCTCCCTAGCGAGCAGTACTTC | CASSKGGGLPSEQYF
. | . | TRBJ2-1 | TRBV6-5 | TGTGCCAGCAGTTCCGGGATAGCTAATGAGCAGTTCTTC | CASSSGIANEQFF
TRBD1 | . | TRBJ2-2 | TRBV6-9 | TGTGCCAGCAGTCCGGGACAGGTGAACACCGGGGAGCTGTTTTTT | CASSPGQVNTGELFF
TRBD1 | . | TRBJ1-1 | TRBV5-1 | TGCGCCAGCAGCTTGTCAGGGGGTGAAGCTTTCTTT | CASSLSGGEAFF
. | . | TRBJ2-1 | TRBV19 | TGTGCCAGTACCCAGGCCCTTGGGGAGCAGTTCTTC | CASTQALGEQFF
. | . | TRBJ2-5 | TRBV18 | TGTGCCAGCTCCGCCACTGAGACCCAGTACTTC | CASSATETQYF
. | . | TRBJ2-1 | TRBV30 | TGTGCCTGGAGTGTACTAGGTCCGCCCTCTCGCAATGAGCAGTTCTTC | CAWSVLGPPSRNEQFF
. | once | TRBJ1-1 | TRBV18 | TGTGCCAGCTTGGAGGGGTTAATGAACACTGAAGCTTTCTTT | CASLEGLMNTEAFF
. | . | TRBJ1-2 | TRBV7-2 | TGTGCCAGCAGCTTAGCACAGGGTAATGGCTACACCTTC | CASSLAQGNGYTF
. | . | TRBJ1-6 | TRBV18 | TGTGCCAGCTCTCCCCGGGGGGTGACCTATAATTCACCCCTCCACTTT | CASSPRGVTYNSPLHF
. | . | TRBJ2-1 | TRBV15 | TGTGCCACCAGCAGAGATTTCACCTACAATGAGCAGTTCTTC | CATSRDFTYNEQFF
TRBD1 | . | TRBJ2-7 | TRBV7-9 | TGTGCCAGCAGCTTAGGGGTCGGGACAGGCCGCTACGAGCAGTACTTC | CASSLGVGTGRYEQYF
. | . | TRBJ2-7 | TRBV6-5 | TGTGCCAGCAGTTACAGCAGGGACTCCTACGAGCAGTACTTC | CASSYSRDSYEQYF
. | . | TRBJ2-4 | TRBV19 | TGTGCCAGTAGTCAGCCGGGGGACAAAAACATTCAGTACTTC | CASSQPGDKNIQYF
TRBD2 | . | TRBJ2-3 | TRBV9 | TGTGCCAGCAGCGTAGGGGGGAGCGGGAGCCCCGCAGATACGCAGTATTTT | CASSVGGSGSPADTQYF
TRBD2 | . | TRBJ2-7 | TRBV14 | TGTGCCAGCAGCGGGGGGGTCGAGCAGTACTTC | CASSGGVEQYF
TRBD2 | . | TRBJ2-1 | TRBV15 | TGTGCCACCAGCAGAGACGGACTAGCGCCGAACAATGAGCAGTTCTTC | CATSRDGLAPNNEQFF
. | once | TRBJ2-7 | TRBV7-8 | TGTGCCAGCAGCTTAGGATCTGCTAGGGGATACGAGCAGTACTTC | CASSLGSARGYEQYF
TRBD1 | once | TRBJ1-2 | TRBV6-6 | TGTGCCAGCAGTACTCGGGACAGGGCTATTGGTGGCTACACCTTC | CASSTRDRAIGGYTF
TRBD2 | once | TRBJ2-1 | TRBV10-1 | TGCGCCCGCCTGTTAGGGACTAGCGGGGCGATCAGCTCCTACAATGAGCAGTTCTTC | CARLLGTSGAISSYNEQFF
. | . | TRBJ2-3 | TRBV11-3 | TGTGCCAGCAGCTTAAGCAGGGCCACAGATACGCAGTATTTT | CASSLSRATDTQYF
. | . | TRBJ1-2 | TRBV13 | TGTGCCAGCAGCTTAGGGGGGGGCTATGGCTACACCTTC | CASSLGGGYGYTF
. | . | TRBJ1-2 | TRBV7-3 | TGTGCCAGCAGCTTAGGACAGAACTATGGCTACACCTTC | CASSLGQNYGYTF